This entry is about one T cell receptor (beta chain). Its antigen is not identified. This entry is derived from a study of cytomegalovirus exposure and HLA in healthy donors. Notes on the study in general: There were around 160 TCR beta chains listed as cytomegalovirus-associated. Several V segments, TRBV6-2 and TRBV6-3 among them, could not be told apart and were dropped.

Vbeta (60) and Jbeta (13) primers were used in the PCR. The protocol was immunoSEQ multiplex PCR, while the TCRdb copy is restricted to in-frame clones and leaves out a portion. The table records 200,000 to 250,000 clones, 75% of them present only once. Germline V gene lookup returns CDR1 SGHDT and CDR2 YYEEEE. V lost 2 bases and J lost 8; bases outside the gene matches: 8. The CDR3 contains 15 residues. This sequence was found in a woman younger than 45 in good health and CMV-seronegative. The sequenced sample consisted of PBMCs. The rearrangement links TRBV5-6 to TRBJ2-1, with 9 positions matching TRBD1. CDR3 coding DNA: TGTGCCAGCAGCTTAGGGACAGGGTTTAAGGATGAGCAGTTCTTC. Its protein is CASSLGTGFKDEQFF.